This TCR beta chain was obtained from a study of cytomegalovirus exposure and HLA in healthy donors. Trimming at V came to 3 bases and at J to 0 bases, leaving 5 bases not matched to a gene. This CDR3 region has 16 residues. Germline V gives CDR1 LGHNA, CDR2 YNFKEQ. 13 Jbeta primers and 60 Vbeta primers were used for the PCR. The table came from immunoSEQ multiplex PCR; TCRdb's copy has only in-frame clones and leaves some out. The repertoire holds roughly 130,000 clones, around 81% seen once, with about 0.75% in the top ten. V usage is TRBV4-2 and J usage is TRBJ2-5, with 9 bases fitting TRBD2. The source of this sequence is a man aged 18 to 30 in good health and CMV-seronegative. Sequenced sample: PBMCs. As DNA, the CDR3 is TGTGCCAGCAGCCAGGCGGGAGGGGGGTACCAAGAGACCCAGTACTTC. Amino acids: CASSQAGGGYQETQYF.